The 32 T cell receptor beta chains reported below all come from one sample, sequenced in a study of cytomegalovirus exposure and HLA in healthy donors. Primers for the PCR totalled 60 Vbeta and 13 Jbeta. Profiled with immunoSEQ multiplex PCR; TCRdb holds only in-frame clones, not every one. The data contain some 140,000 clones, roughly four fifths of them seen just once; the ten biggest clones take up 1% to 1.5%. The sample taken for sequencing was PBMCs. Receptor source: a woman in her forties in good health and CMV-seronegative.

In the case of this clone: A read error may produce the germline difference seen at one junction end. CDR3 DNA sequence: TGTTCCAGCAGCGTACAGGGGCGGACTGAAGCTTTCTTT. It encodes CSSSVQGRTEAFF. The chain carries TRBV7-9 and TRBJ1-1; 7 nucleotides align to TRBD1. CDR1 is SEHNR and CDR2 is FQNEAQ in the germline V gene (reference sequence). This CDR3 is built from 13 residues.

The chain couples TRBV6-1 to TRBJ1-5, with 7 bases identical to TRBD1. Losses at the gene ends were 10 bases for V and 6 bases for J; bases not matched to a gene: 6. There are 12 residues in the CDR3. Germline V lookup: CDR1 MNHNS, CDR2 SASEGT. The CDR3 DNA follows: TGTGCCACCGGACAGGACGGTCAGCCCCAGCATTTT. Its protein product is CATGQDGQPQHF.

The chain links TRBV13 to TRBJ2-1; 9 bases are a match to TRBD2. CDR3 length: 14 residues. Losses at the gene ends were 6 bases for V and 10 bases for J; bases not matched to a gene: 10. Germline V gene lookup returns CDR1 PRHDT and CDR2 FYEKMQ (reference sequence). This CDR3 reads CASRFGGGAGEQFF. The DNA of the CDR3 is TGTGCCAGCAGATTTGGCGGGGGGGCCGGGGAGCAGTTCTTC.

The chain recombines TRBV28 with TRBJ2-3; a possible D gene is TRBD2 (6 bases). From germline, CDR1 is MDHEN and CDR2 SYDVKM. This CDR3 region has 14 residues. V was shortened by 2 bases and J by 5 bases, with 11 bases between the two germline ends. The CDR3 is CASSLHGGGDTQYF. The CDR3 DNA reads as TGTGCCAGCAGTTTACACGGGGGAGGAGATACGCAGTATTTT.

V is TRBV4-1 and J is TRBJ2-2; 7 bases fit TRBD1. Germline V gene lookup returns CDR1 MGHRA and CDR2 YSYEKL. V shed 6 bases, J shed 6 bases, and the junction held 10 bases outside the gene matches. The CDR3 loop spans 15 amino acids. CDR3 region: CASSTNRGQSGELFF. CDR3 nucleotide sequence: TGCGCCAGCAGTACAAACAGGGGCCAGTCCGGGGAGCTGTTTTTT.

The chain is built from TRBV19 and TRBJ2-3; 11 positions agree with TRBD2. The J segment lost 8 bases and the V segment lost 6 bases, leaving 7 bases of the junction unmatched. This CDR3 has 14 residues. Looked up from germline, CDR1 is LNHDA and CDR2 is SQIVND (reference sequence). CDR3 amino acids: CASSASGGLVTQYF. For the CDR3, the DNA is TGTGCCAGTAGCGCTAGCGGGGGGTTGGTTACGCAGTATTTT.

The rearrangement joins TRBV4-1 to TRBJ1-4; D gene unclear. The V end was cut by 0 bases, the J end by 8 bases, with 19 bases between. The V gene's germline CDR1 is MGHRA and CDR2 YSYEKL. The CDR3 contains 17 residues. This CDR3 reads CASSQDPDSARGEKLFF. The CDR3 DNA reads TGCGCCAGCAGCCAAGATCCCGATTCGGCGAGAGGCGAAAAACTGTTTTTT.

This chain joins TRBV5-6 and TRBJ2-5, with 9 bases matching TRBD1. The J call may be in error: the DNA end matches TRBJ2-7 better. In germline, CDR1 is SGHDT, CDR2 YYEEEE. CDR3 length equals 14 residues. The CDR3 loop reads CASSLQGADHEQYF. Here the CDR3 DNA reads TGTGCCAGCAGCTTACAGGGGGCGGACCACGAGCAGTACTTC.

The chain uses TRBV5-1 and TRBJ2-1; D perhaps matches TRBD1 (5 bases). Germline V gene lookup returns CDR1 SGHRS and CDR2 YFSETQ. The CDR3 has 15 amino acids. Trimming left V 0 bases short and J 4 bases short, with 11 bases between. The CDR3 reads CASSLGARAYNEQFF. DNA of the CDR3: TGCGCCAGCAGCTTGGGGGCCAGGGCGTACAATGAGCAGTTCTTC.

The chain combines TRBV6-1 with TRBJ2-5; TRBD2 aligns across 12 bases. Germline V CDR1 and CDR2: MNHNS, SASEGT. Losses at the gene ends were 0 bases for V and 6 bases for J; bases not matched to a gene: 11. The CDR3 sequence is 18 residues long. The CDR3 loop reads CASSEAASGGAGWKTQYF. CDR3 nucleotides: TGTGCCAGCAGTGAAGCGGCTAGCGGGGGGGCTGGTTGGAAGACCCAGTACTTC.

The V call is TRBV19, the J call TRBJ2-2; tentative D call: TRBD2 (6 bases). The CDR3 extends over 13 amino acids. CDR1 and CDR2 (germline): LNHDA, SQIVND (reference sequence). Trimming stripped 5 bases from V and 7 bases from J, with 11 bases between. CDR3 amino acids: CASSQTSLGELFF. CDR3 sequence (DNA): TGTGCCAGTAGTCAAACTAGCCTCGGGGAGCTGTTTTTT.

This clone was counted between two and nine times. The V gene is TRBV6-1, the J gene TRBJ1-6, with D maybe TRBD1 (6 bases). Germline CDR1 and CDR2: MNHNS and SASEGT. The V gene lost 8 bases and the J gene lost 10 bases, with 18 bases spanning the gap. This CDR3 is built from 14 residues. For the CDR3, the DNA is TGTGCCAGCCTCTTCCAGGGGAGTGGATCACCCCTCCACTTT. Amino acid sequence: CASLFQGSGSPLHF.

This chain uses TRBV19 with TRBJ1-1; D may be TRBD1 (6 bases). The CDR3 runs to 14 residues. Trimming left V 3 bases short and J 3 bases short, with 11 bases between. Germline V gene lookup returns CDR1 LNHDA and CDR2 SQIVND (reference sequence). CDR3 sequence reads: CASSIPDRYTEAFF. The DNA for the CDR3 is TGTGCCAGTAGTATTCCCGACAGGTACACTGAAGCTTTCTTT.

This rearrangement joins TRBV13 to TRBJ2-7, with 10 positions matching TRBD2. The junction had 4 bases not matched to a gene; V was cut back by 3 bases and J by 2 bases. Germline V gene sequence: CDR1 PRHDT, CDR2 FYEKMQ (reference sequence). There are 15 residues in the CDR3. CDR3 bases: TGTGCCAGCAGCTTTAGAACTAGCGGGACCTACGAGCAGTACTTC. It encodes CASSFRTSGTYEQYF.

This sequence joins TRBV5-5 and TRBJ2-3; the match to TRBD1 covers 9 bases. The V gene's germline CDR1 is SGHKS and CDR2 YYEKEE (reference sequence). This CDR3 comprises 14 residues. V lost 8 bases to trimming and J lost 6 bases; unmatched junction nucleotides: 10. The CDR3 coding sequence is TGTGCCAGTACCGGGACAGGGAGTCCGGATACGCAGTATTTT. Translated, it gives CASTGTGSPDTQYF.

This sequence joins TRBV18 and TRBJ2-2, with no clear D. Trimming left V 1 base short and J 0 bases short, with 9 bases between. Germline V lookup: CDR1 KGHSH, CDR2 LQKENI. The CDR3 contains 16 residues. The CDR3 sequence is CASSPRSVTNTGELFF. The CDR3 DNA sequence: TGTGCCAGCTCACCACGCAGTGTAACGAACACCGGGGAGCTGTTTTTT.

The gene calls are TRBV5-1 and TRBJ2-7, with 11 bases lining up with TRBD2. The CDR3 loop spans 15 amino acids. The V gene end was trimmed by 1 base and the J gene end by 6 bases; junction bases not matched to a gene: 6. Germline assignment: CDR1 SGHRS and CDR2 YFSETQ. CDR3 in DNA: TGCGCCAGCAGCTTGAATAGCGGGGGGGTAAGCGAGCAGTACTTC. Amino acid sequence: CASSLNSGGVSEQYF.

The chain has TRBV6-5 and TRBJ1-2, with D hard to call. CDR1 MNHEY and CDR2 SVGAGI come from the germline V gene. V was trimmed by 4 bases and J by 0 bases, leaving 6 bases between them. The length of the CDR3 is 13 residues. CDR3: CASSSGTNYGYTF. DNA of the CDR3: TGTGCCAGCAGTTCGGGGACTAACTATGGCTACACCTTC.

The gene calls are TRBV28 and TRBJ2-7; 11 bases map to TRBD2. Per germline, CDR1 MDHEN and CDR2 SYDVKM. V shed 5 bases and J 1 base; nucleotides not matched to a gene: 7. The CDR3 is 16 amino acids. Written as DNA, the CDR3 is TGTGCCAGCAGTGAACTAGCGGGGGTTGGGTCCTACGAGCAGTACGTC. Translating it yields CASSELAGVGSYEQYV.

The chain carries TRBV11-2 and TRBJ2-1; TRBD2 agrees at 11 bases. The J segment lost 7 bases and the V segment lost 8 bases, leaving 13 bases of the junction unmatched. Germline lookup yields CDR1 SGHAT and CDR2 FQNNGV. The CDR3 consists of 16 residues. CDR3 nucleotides: TGTGCCAGCGCCTCCCTTAGCGGGGGGGCCTGGAATGAGCAGTTCTTC. It codes for CASASLSGGAWNEQFF.

This clone was picked up a small number of times. The rearrangement joins TRBV4-1 to TRBJ1-1; 8 nucleotides line up with TRBD1. Germline loops: CDR1 MGHRA, CDR2 YSYEKL. V lost 4 bases to trimming and J lost 2 bases; unmatched junction nucleotides: 15. This CDR3 has 18 amino acids. The CDR3 DNA reads as TGCGCCAGCAGCCGATTTGGACAGGGCGGGATTTCAAACACTGAAGCTTTCTTT. This gives the protein CASSRFGQGGISNTEAFF.

The chain links TRBV6-1 to TRBJ2-5; a possible D gene is TRBD1 (6 bases). Per germline, CDR1 MNHNS and CDR2 SASEGT. The CDR3 has 15 amino acids. Trimming pared 8 bases from V and 2 bases from J, leaving 18 bases between. The CDR3 sequence is CASVRPGTLQETQYF. The CDR3 DNA is TGTGCCAGCGTAAGGCCCGGGACATTACAAGAGACCCAGTACTTC.

This clone appeared a few times. The chain couples TRBV18 to TRBJ1-1; 7 nucleotides match TRBD1. Germline CDR1 is KGHSH and CDR2 is LQKENI. The CDR3 covers 12 residues. V lost 4 bases to trimming and J lost 10 bases; unmatched junction nucleotides: 6. This CDR3 reads CASSLDREAAFF. CDR3 DNA: TGTGCCAGCTCACTTGACAGGGAGGCAGCTTTCTTT.

The V and J genes are TRBV15 and TRBJ2-3; 9 bases line up with TRBD2. The germline CDR1 and CDR2 sequences are LNHNV and YYDKDF (reference sequence). Trimming removed 4 bases from V and 2 bases from J; junction bases left unmatched: 10. The CDR3 extends over 17 amino acids. CDR3 amino acids: CATSTLRAGGNTDTQYF. CDR3 DNA: TGTGCCACCAGCACATTACGAGCGGGGGGCAACACAGATACGCAGTATTTT.

V is TRBV21-1 and J is TRBJ1-6; the table's D call, TRBD1, was not checked against the DNA. TRBV21-1 is designated a pseudogene. The CDR3 has 17 amino acids. In DNA, the CDR3 is TGTGCCAGCAGCAAATGTTACGGACAGTACTATAATTCACCCCTCCACTTT. Translation gives CASSKCYGQYYNSPLHF.

This clone was seen a single time. This chain uses TRBV28 with TRBJ1-1; D may be TRBD1 (6 bases). CDR3 length: 15 amino acids. V was pared by 3 bases and J by 1 base, with 12 bases between. CDR1 is MDHEN, CDR2 SYDVKM, per germline. This CDR3 reads CASSLRGLANTEAFF. The CDR3 coding sequence is TGTGCCAGCAGTTTGCGGGGGCTGGCGAACACTGAAGCTTTCTTT. The entire variable domain, with the rest obtained from reference TRBV28 and TRBJ1-1, is as follows: DVKVTQSSRYLVKRTGEKVFLECVQDMDHENMFWYRQDPGLGLRLIYFSYDVKMKEKGDIPEGYSVSREKKERFSLILESASTNQTSMYLCASSLRGLANTEAFFGQGTRLTVV.

This chain links TRBV6-6 with TRBJ1-1; no reliable D call. The CDR3 totals 12 residues. Germline lookup yields CDR1 MNHNY and CDR2 SVGAGI (reference sequence). Trimming cost V 2 bases and J 7 bases, with 8 bases left between them. In DNA, the CDR3 is TGTGCCAGCAGTTACGGTCGGGATGAAGCTTTCTTT. Translating gives CASSYGRDEAFF.

The chain employs TRBV10-1 and TRBJ2-1; 9 bases match TRBD1. Germline V gene lookup returns CDR1 WNHNN and CDR2 SYGVQD (reference sequence). The V and J ends lost 11 bases and 10 bases, in that order; junction bases with no gene match: 21. The CDR3 runs to 16 residues. This CDR3 reads CACAAGPGQGSREQFF. CDR3 sequence (DNA): TGCGCCTGCGCTGCTGGCCCGGGACAGGGTTCTCGGGAGCAGTTCTTC.

The CDR3 DNA reads TGTGCCAGCAGCCCTCTACAGGACTCCTATAATTCACCCCTCCACTTT. It specifies CASSPLQDSYNSPLHF. The chain has TRBV5-6 and TRBJ1-6, with D possibly TRBD1 on 5 matching bases. This CDR3 is built from 16 residues. Germline-derived CDR1 and CDR2 are SGHDT and YYEEEE. Trimming removed 4 bases from V and 0 bases from J, with 11 bases in between.

In this sample, this clone turned up a few times. This chain joins TRBV5-6 and TRBJ2-2; D not resolved. The CDR3 totals 14 residues. Germline V gives CDR1 SGHDT, CDR2 YYEEEE. Trimming took 5 bases from V and 2 from J, leaving 10 bases between them. As DNA, the CDR3 is TGTGCCAGCAGGGTTAGAGGTAACACCGGGGAGCTGTTTTTT. Translated: CASRVRGNTGELFF. Using reference TRBV5-6 and TRBJ2-2 for the parts outside the CDR3, the full variable domain is DAGVTQSPTHLIKTRGQQVTLRCSPKSGHDTVSWYQQALGQGPQFIFQYYEEEERQRGNFPDRFSGHQFPNYSSELNVNALLLGDSALYLCASRVRGNTGELFFGEGSRLTVL.

CDR3 sequence: CASSLDGGAPYNEQFF. The CDR3 nucleotides are TGCGCCAGCAGCTTGGACGGGGGGGCCCCCTACAATGAGCAGTTCTTC. The J gene is TRBJ2-1, the V gene TRBV5-1; 8 bases align to TRBD2. CDR3 length equals 16 residues. Germline CDR1 and CDR2: SGHRS and YFSETQ. The V segment lost 0 bases and the J segment 2 bases; nucleotides outside the gene matches: 4. The variable domain in full, completed from reference TRBV5-1 and TRBJ2-1, reads KAGVTQTPRYLIKTRGQQVTLSCSPISGHRSVSWYQQTPGQGLQFLFEYFSETQRNKGNFPGRFSGRQFSNSRSEMNVSTLELGDSALYLCASSLDGGAPYNEQFFGPGTRLTVL.

The V call is TRBV27, the J call TRBJ1-1, with 8 bases lining up with TRBD1. From germline, CDR1 is MNHEY and CDR2 SMNVEV (reference sequence). J gave up 3 bases and V 6 bases, and 6 bases lay outside the gene matches. CDR3 length: 14 amino acids. The CDR3 DNA reads TGTGCCAGCAGCCAGGGGGCAGTGGACACTGAAGCTTTCTTT. Translation: CASSQGAVDTEAFF.